The 22 T cell receptor beta chains reported below all come from one sample, sequenced in a study of T cell changes during pregnancy in multiple sclerosis. Generated by immunoSEQ multiplex PCR, the TCRdb table keeps only in-frame clones and is missing some. Here the sample spans roughly 110,000 clones, around 92% being singletons. Sequenced material: peripheral blood, taken after pregnancy. These receptors were collected from a female donor with multiple sclerosis, enrolled in a pregnancy study.

This clone has a single count. This sequence joins TRBV19 and TRBJ2-5, with 7 positions matching TRBD1. Looked up from germline, CDR1 is LNHDA and CDR2 is SQIVND (reference sequence). Trimming took 1 base from V and 0 from J; bases not matched to a gene: 5. The CDR3 consists of 16 residues. The CDR3 region has the DNA TGTGCCAGTAGTATAGGCCAGGGGGTGTACCAAGAGACCCAGTACTTC. This translates into CASSIGQGVYQETQYF.

This clone was recorded only once. V and J are TRBV7-6 and TRBJ1-1; D is possibly TRBD1 (6 bases). Trimming removed 5 bases at V and 3 bases at J, with 13 bases between. Per germline, CDR1 SGHVS and CDR2 FNYEAQ. This CDR3 has 14 residues. CDR3 loop: CASSRGGRDTEAFF. The DNA for the CDR3 is TGTGCCAGCAGCCGCGGGGGGCGCGACACTGAAGCTTTCTTT.

CDR3 coding DNA: TGTGCCAGCAGCCAGGCCGGGGATCAGCCCCAGCATTTT. It yields the protein CASSQAGDQPQHF. The chain carries TRBV5-5 and TRBJ1-5; D gene unclear. Germline CDR1 reads SGHKS; CDR2 reads YYEKEE (reference sequence). This CDR3 is built from 13 residues. V dropped 4 bases and J dropped 5 bases, with 10 bases sitting between them.

The V and J genes are TRBV28 and TRBJ1-4, with 9 bases aligning to TRBD1. The CDR3 is 16 residues long. CDR1 is MDHEN, CDR2 SYDVKM, per germline. The J segment lost 4 bases and the V segment lost 6 bases, leaving 9 bases of the junction unmatched. The CDR3 DNA reads TGTGCCAGCAGCCACCCGGGACAGGGACGTAATGAAAAACTGTTTTTT. Translation gives CASSHPGQGRNEKLFF.

The V call is TRBV11-2, the J call TRBJ2-7; D may be TRBD1 (5 bases). Germline V gives CDR1 SGHAT, CDR2 FQNNGV. Trimming cost V 5 bases and J 1 base, with 15 bases left between them. The CDR3 length is 15 residues. In nucleotides, the CDR3 is TGTGCCAGCAGCCCAAGGGGCCTCACTTCCTACGAGCAGTACTTC. As protein: CASSPRGLTSYEQYF.

This chain joins TRBV5-1 and TRBJ2-6; TRBD2 matches 9 bases. Trimming cost V 1 base and J 0 bases; bases outside gene matches: 8. The length of the CDR3 is 19 residues. Germline CDR1 reads SGHRS; CDR2 reads YFSETQ. This CDR3 is CASSLSGGPKSSGANVLTF. Here the CDR3 DNA reads TGCGCCAGCAGCTTGAGCGGGGGGCCAAAGAGCTCTGGGGCCAACGTCCTGACTTTC.

The chain couples TRBV27 to TRBJ2-1; D not resolved. The CDR3 contains 15 residues. Germline CDR1 MNHEY, CDR2 SMNVEV (reference sequence). Trimming shortened V by 5 bases and J by 7 bases, and 18 bases separated the two germline ends. The CDR3 nucleotides read TGTGCCAGCAGTCTTGACTTCTACCCTGGGAATGAGCAGTTCTTC. It codes for CASSLDFYPGNEQFF.

This chain uses TRBV27 with TRBJ2-6; maybe TRBD1 (6 bases). Germline-derived CDR1 and CDR2 are MNHEY and SMNVEV (reference sequence). There are 18 residues in the CDR3. Trimming stripped 7 bases from V and 0 bases from J, with 19 bases between. The CDR3 sequence is CASILQGPRSSGANVLTF. CDR3 DNA sequence: TGTGCCAGCATATTGCAGGGGCCCCGCTCCTCTGGGGCCAACGTCCTGACTTTC.

This chain connects TRBV9 to TRBJ1-2; D is perhaps TRBD1 (5 bases). V lost 6 bases and J 4 bases, leaving 10 bases between the germline ends. The CDR3 runs 12 residues. Germline V gene lookup returns CDR1 SGDLS and CDR2 YYNGEE. The CDR3 is CASNDRRYGYTF. CDR3 nucleotides: TGTGCCAGCAACGACAGACGCTATGGCTACACCTTC.

This clone was recorded once. V usage is TRBV29-1 and J usage is TRBJ1-2; the D is unclear. This CDR3 has 13 amino acids. Germline CDR1 SQVTM, CDR2 ANQGSEA. V was trimmed by 4 bases and J by 8 bases, leaving 17 bases between them. The CDR3 bases are TGCAGCGTTGGGTCGGACTCTCTGGGGGGCTACACCTTC. The encoded protein is CSVGSDSLGGYTF.

The chain couples TRBV6-6 to TRBJ2-2; 9 bases match TRBD1. The CDR3 consists of 16 residues. The germline CDR1 and CDR2 sequences are MNHNY and SVGAGI (reference sequence). J lost 0 bases, V lost 8 bases, and 7 bases had no gene match. In nucleotides, the CDR3 is TGTGCCAGCGGGCGGGGACAGGGAGCGAACACCGGGGAGCTGTTTTTT. Translating it yields CASGRGQGANTGELFF.

The chain is built from TRBV7-6 and TRBJ1-4, with TRBD1 matching 8 bases. From germline, CDR1 is SGHVS and CDR2 FNYEAQ. V trimming: 5 bases; J trimming: 8 bases; junction bases outside the gene matches: 4. The CDR3 is 13 residues long. The DNA for the CDR3 is TGTGCCAGCAGCCAGGGACAGGACGAAAAACTGTTTTTT. As protein: CASSQGQDEKLFF.

The chain couples TRBV6-1 to TRBJ1-2; 7 bases fit TRBD1. Germline V gene data show CDR1 as MNHNS and CDR2 as SASEGT. After removal of 0 bases from V and 1 base from J, the junction contained 2 bases not matched to a gene. This CDR3 has 15 residues. The CDR3 DNA reads TGTGCCAGCAGTGAAGCGGGACAGTTTAACTATGGCTACACCTTC. Translation gives CASSEAGQFNYGYTF.

V is TRBV10-3 and J is TRBJ2-7, with D unclear. The germline CDR1 and CDR2 sequences are ENHRY and SYGVKD. V lost 6 bases to trimming and J lost 2 bases, with 8 bases between them. The CDR3 has 12 residues. CDR3 coding DNA: TGTGCCATCAGCCCCCAGACCTACGAGCAGTACTTC. Amino acids: CAISPQTYEQYF.

The chain has TRBV6-1 and TRBJ2-2; 8 bases align to TRBD1. CDR1 is MNHNS and CDR2 is SASEGT in the germline V gene. The CDR3 has 15 amino acids. The V segment lost 2 bases and the J segment 5 bases; nucleotides outside the gene matches: 4. The CDR3 region has the DNA TGTGCCAGCAGTGAACAGGGGGCTCGGACCGGGGAGCTGTTTTTT. Translation gives CASSEQGARTGELFF.

The chain carries TRBV28 and TRBJ2-7; 8 nucleotides line up with TRBD2. CDR3 length: 14 residues. The V segment lost 6 bases and the J segment 2 bases; nucleotides outside the gene matches: 6. Germline-derived CDR1 and CDR2 are MDHEN and SYDVKM. The CDR3 sequence is CASRRLASPYEQYF. DNA of the CDR3: TGTGCCAGCAGACGACTAGCGAGCCCCTACGAGCAGTACTTC.

This chain connects TRBV30 to TRBJ2-7; 9 bases are a match to TRBD1. The V segment lost 4 bases and the J segment 4 bases; nucleotides outside the gene matches: 5. The germline gives CDR1 GTSNPN, CDR2 SVGIG (reference sequence). The CDR3 length is 13 residues. The CDR3 sequence is CAWNIGTGYEQYF. CDR3 bases: TGTGCCTGGAATATCGGGACAGGGTACGAGCAGTACTTC.

This clone came up once. The CDR3 DNA reads as TGTGCCAGCAGCGAGCCCCCAGCCGGGACTAGCCAGGTCGATGAGCAGTTCTTC. This codes for CASSEPPAGTSQVDEQFF. V and J are TRBV9 and TRBJ2-1; 9 nucleotides match TRBD2. This CDR3 spans 18 amino acids. Germline V gives CDR1 SGDLS, CDR2 YYNGEE. The ends lost 3 bases at V and 8 bases at J; junction bases unmatched: 18.

Written as DNA, the CDR3 is TGCGCCAGCAGCTTGTCGGGCAATCAGCCCCAGCATTTT. Amino acid sequence: CASSLSGNQPQHF. The chain uses TRBV5-1 and TRBJ1-5; no definite D call. Trimming cost V 1 base and J 2 bases, with 4 bases left between them. Germline-derived CDR1 and CDR2 are SGHRS and YFSETQ. The CDR3 runs 13 residues.

The chain links TRBV5-1 to TRBJ2-1, with D perhaps TRBD1 (5 bases). CDR1 and CDR2 from the germline V gene are SGHRS and YFSETQ. The ends were cut back, 0 bases at V and 2 bases at J, with 6 bases in the middle. CDR3 length: 14 residues. CDR3 nucleotide sequence: TGCGCCAGCAGCTTGGTCAGGGCCTACAATGAGCAGTTCTTC. Translation: CASSLVRAYNEQFF.

The chain uses TRBV19 and TRBJ2-2; 11 bases map to TRBD2. Germline V CDR1 and CDR2: LNHDA, SQIVND (reference sequence). CDR3 length: 17 residues. With 3 bases clipped from V and 0 bases from J, the junction kept 3 bases outside the gene matches. The CDR3 spells CASSISGGASNTGELFF. The CDR3 DNA sequence: TGTGCCAGTAGTATTAGCGGGGGGGCCTCGAACACCGGGGAGCTGTTTTTT.

This chain connects TRBV5-1 to TRBJ2-7; D is perhaps TRBD2 (5 bases). This CDR3 spans 15 amino acids. From germline, CDR1 is SGHRS and CDR2 YFSETQ. Trimming took off 0 bases at V and 3 bases at J, with 13 bases between the two ends. The chain's CDR3 is CASSLVGGPIYEQYF. The CDR3 DNA sequence: TGCGCCAGCAGCTTGGTGGGCGGGCCTATCTACGAGCAGTACTTC.